This T cell receptor (beta chain) was retrieved from a study of CD4 T cells in relation to SARS-CoV-2 and coronaviruses. This clone has only a few counts. Its antigen is as yet unknown. V was pared by 0 bases and J by 2 bases, with 11 bases between. Germline CDR1 and CDR2: LGHNA and YNFKEQ. This CDR3 region has 16 residues. The unexposed donors gave CD4+ T cells in about 2011-2019, prior to COVID-19. Isolation of CD4+ T cells took place after roughly nine days in culture. Profiling relied on immunoSEQ multiplex PCR, and the TCRdb table lists in-frame clones only, not all of them. The repertoire holds 20,000 to 25,000 clones, with around 70% as singletons.

This sequence was found in a human donor in good health. The sequencing input was CD4+ T cells from PBMCs, cultured in vitro. The chain uses TRBV4-2 and TRBJ2-1, with D unclear. This CDR3 is CASSQDLSVPYNEQFF. Here the CDR3 DNA reads TGTGCCAGCAGCCAAGATCTAAGCGTACCCTACAATGAGCAGTTCTTC.